A single sample is the source of the 23 T cell receptor beta chains below, sequenced in a study of response to subunit inactivated influenza vaccine. From the RT-PCR reads, TCRdb called clonotypes with MiXCR, one entry per CDR3 protein. The data contain under 800,000 distinct CDR3 sequences, approximately 13% of them singletons. The sample consisted of PBMCs from blood, taken approximately 15 days before vaccination. Source of these receptors: a man aged 50 to 59 who received an inactivated influenza vaccine.

This sequence joins TRBV29-1 and TRBJ2-1; tentatively, D is TRBD1 (6 bases). Trimming pared 4 bases from V and 8 bases from J, leaving 15 bases between. The germline V gene encodes CDR1 SQVTM and CDR2 ANQGSEA. CDR3 size: 13 residues. The DNA of the CDR3 is TGCAGCGTTGGGGGGCTCCTCGGGGATGAGCAGTTCTTC. Translation gives CSVGGLLGDEQFF.

The V and J genes are TRBV12-3 or TRBV12-4 and TRBJ1-5; no firm D call. The V and J ends lost 5 bases and 7 bases respectively, with 15 bases between them. The CDR3 is 14 amino acids. The CDR3 coding sequence is TGTGCCAGCAGTACCCGACGGAAGGGCCAGCCCCAGCATTTT. It specifies CASSTRRKGQPQHF.

The chain uses TRBV4-1 and TRBJ2-1; D might be TRBD1 (5 bases). The CDR3 loop spans 15 amino acids. The ends were cut back, 2 bases at V and 4 bases at J, with 12 bases in the middle. Germline-derived CDR1 and CDR2 are MGHRA and YSYEKL. The CDR3 nucleotides are TGCGCCAGCAGCCAACAGGAGACAGCTTACAATGAGCAGTTCTTC. Translating it yields CASSQQETAYNEQFF.

This clonotype was detected only a few times. The chain couples TRBV11-2 to TRBJ1-2, with unresolved D. The CDR3 is 14 amino acids. V was shortened by 8 bases and J by 5 bases, with 18 bases between the two germline ends. Germline lookup yields CDR1 SGHAT and CDR2 FQNNGV. This chain's CDR3 is CASGPGSGMYGYTF. Here the CDR3 DNA reads TGTGCCAGCGGCCCCGGTTCCGGGATGTATGGCTACACCTTC.

V and J are TRBV20-1 and TRBJ1-4, with a possible D match to TRBD1 (5 bases). This CDR3 contains 12 residues. Germline CDR1 DFQATT, CDR2 SNEGSKA (reference sequence). Trimming stripped 7 bases from V and 3 bases from J, with 9 bases between. CDR3 amino acids: CSGRGSNEKLFF. In DNA form, the CDR3 reads TGCAGTGGGAGGGGATCTAATGAAAAACTGTTTTTT.

This clonotype was recorded many times. V is TRBV28 and J is TRBJ2-5; D remains unclear. Germline lookup yields CDR1 MDHEN and CDR2 SYDVKM. The CDR3 spans 13 residues. V lost 8 bases, J lost 5 bases, and 15 bases lay in between. The CDR3 spells CASGPAIRETQYF. In DNA, the CDR3 is TGTGCCAGCGGGCCCGCGATCAGGGAGACCCAGTACTTC.

This chain uses TRBV30 with TRBJ1-5, with 10 bases that match TRBD1. This CDR3 contains 13 residues. The ends lost 5 bases at V and 11 bases at J; junction bases unmatched: 9. CDR1 GTSNPN and CDR2 SVGIG come from the germline V gene (reference sequence). The CDR3 here is CAWSTGGVRAQHF. In DNA form, the CDR3 reads TGTGCCTGGTCGACAGGGGGCGTTAGGGCCCAGCATTTT.

As DNA, the CDR3 is TGTGCCACCAGCAGCGGGGGTTGGAATGAGCAGTTCTTC. The encoded protein is CATSSGGWNEQFF. V usage is TRBV15 and J usage is TRBJ2-1; a weak D match, TRBD2 (6 bases). The CDR3 spans 13 residues. The V and J ends lost 3 bases and 7 bases respectively, with 10 bases between them. CDR1 and CDR2 (germline): LNHNV, YYDKDF (reference sequence).

The sample holds a few counts of this clonotype. This chain joins TRBV6-5 and TRBJ2-3, with 8 bases matching TRBD2. V was pared by 0 bases and J by 4 bases, with 3 bases of the junction left unmatched. Germline CDR1 and CDR2: MNHEY and SVGAGI. The CDR3 contains 15 residues. The CDR3 sequence is CASSYSLAGSDTQYF. The CDR3 DNA follows: TGTGCCAGCAGTTACTCTCTAGCGGGCTCAGATACGCAGTATTTT.

The chain links TRBV29-1 to TRBJ1-2, with TRBD1 matching over 7 bases. The germline CDR1 and CDR2 sequences are SQVTM and ANQGSEA. The CDR3 is 13 residues long. The V segment lost 2 bases and the J segment 3 bases; nucleotides outside the gene matches: 3. The DNA for the CDR3 is TGCAGCGTTGAACCCGGGACAGACTATGGCTACACCTTC. Translated, it gives CSVEPGTDYGYTF.

The J gene is TRBJ2-5, the V gene TRBV9, with D hard to call. Trimming pared 3 bases from V and 5 bases from J, leaving 17 bases between. The CDR3 runs to 15 residues. Germline-derived CDR1 and CDR2 are SGDLS and YYNGEE. Here the CDR3 DNA reads TGTGCCAGCAGCGCTCAGACACCCGGCAGGGAGACCCAGTACTTC. Translation: CASSAQTPGRETQYF.

This clonotype came up many times. V and J are TRBV12-3 or TRBV12-4 and TRBJ2-2, with TRBD1 identical over 9 bases. The CDR3 loop spans 13 amino acids. Trimming at V came to 5 bases and at J to 6 bases, leaving 1 base not matched to a gene. In DNA form, the CDR3 reads TGTGCCAGCAGTCGGACAGGGGCCGGGGAGCTGTTTTTT. Translating gives CASSRTGAGELFF.

This chain uses TRBV12-3 or TRBV12-4 with TRBJ1-3; D call uncertain. This CDR3 has 13 amino acids. V was clipped by 1 base and J by 8 bases, with 9 bases between them. The CDR3 nucleotides read TGTGCCAGCAGTTTAGGGTCGAGACACACCATATATTTT. Translation: CASSLGSRHTIYF.

This chain uses TRBV4-1 with TRBJ2-7; 9 bases are shared with TRBD2. Unmatched junction bases numbered 11, after V lost 5 bases and J lost 6 bases. The germline V gene has CDR1 MGHRA and CDR2 YSYEKL. The CDR3 length is 15 residues. The CDR3 nucleotides are TGCGCCAGCAGCTCCAGAGCGGGGGGTCTCGGCGAGCAGTACTTC. Translation gives CASSSRAGGLGEQYF.

This clonotype was counted between two and nine times. The chain uses TRBV10-3 and TRBJ1-6; D may be TRBD1 (5 bases). Per the germline V gene, CDR1 is ENHRY and CDR2 is SYGVKD. The CDR3 extends over 15 amino acids. The V gene lost 10 bases and the J gene lost 9 bases, with 22 bases spanning the gap. The CDR3 coding sequence is TGTGCCAGCGCTGGGGGTAGGACTGGGGGTTCACCCCTCCACTTT. It is translated as CASAGGRTGGSPLHF.

Many counts were recorded for this clonotype. CDR3 coding DNA: TGTGCCAGCAGTTTCGGGCCCTACAATGAGCAGTTCTTC. Translated, it gives CASSFGPYNEQFF. V usage is TRBV12-3 or TRBV12-4 and J usage is TRBJ2-1; D gene unclear. The V end lost 3 bases, the J end lost 2 bases, and 5 bases lay between the germline ends. The CDR3 covers 13 residues.

The CDR3 is CASRATSGEYNEQFF. CDR3 sequence (DNA): TGTGCCAGCAGGGCCACTAGCGGGGAATACAATGAGCAGTTCTTC. The rearrangement joins TRBV2 to TRBJ2-1; TRBD2 aligns across 10 bases. Germline CDR1 SNHLY, CDR2 FYNNEI. CDR3 length: 15 amino acids. After removal of 6 bases from V and 4 bases from J, the junction contained 6 bases not matched to a gene.

The chain employs TRBV3-1 and TRBJ2-1, with 9 bases identical to TRBD2. Germline lookup yields CDR1 LGHDT and CDR2 YNNKEL (reference sequence). The CDR3 runs 14 residues. The V and J ends lost 1 base and 14 bases, in that order; junction bases with no gene match: 9. In DNA, the CDR3 is TGTGCCAGCAGCCAAGCCCTGCTAGCGGGAAGTAAGTTCTTC. Translating it yields CASSQALLAGSKFF.

In its sample, this clonotype was seen many times. The chain joins TRBV15 to TRBJ2-1; TRBD2 matches at 8 bases. This CDR3 region has 15 residues. Per germline, CDR1 LNHNV and CDR2 YYDKDF (reference sequence). V lost 3 bases, J lost 0 bases, and 1 base stayed unmatched. The CDR3 DNA reads as TGTGCCACCAGCAGCGGGAGGGCCTCCTACAATGAGCAGTTCTTC. Protein sequence: CATSSGRASYNEQFF.

Only a few counts were recorded for this clonotype. The rearrangement joins TRBV5-1 to TRBJ2-2; D is unresolved. Germline CDR1 and CDR2: SGHRS and YFSETQ. The CDR3 spans 15 residues. With 7 bases removed from V and 0 bases from J, the gap between germline ends came to 13 bases. The CDR3 region has the DNA TGCGCCAGCGCCGCGCAACAGTCGAACACCGGGGAGCTGTTTTTT. This encodes CASAAQQSNTGELFF.

This sequence joins TRBV6-5 and TRBJ1-4; D remains ambiguous. The CDR3 is made up of 15 amino acids. Germline V gives CDR1 MNHEY, CDR2 SVGAGI. V was pared by 0 bases and J by 8 bases, with 13 bases between. The CDR3 DNA follows: TGTGCCAGCAGTTACTCGATGGGAGCTGGGGAAAAACTGTTTTTT. It specifies CASSYSMGAGEKLFF.

In this sample, this clonotype turned up a few times. V and J are TRBV15 and TRBJ2-2; D unclear. The CDR3 length is 13 residues. Trimming took 5 bases from V and 4 from J, leaving 8 bases between them. CDR1 and CDR2 (germline): LNHNV, YYDKDF (reference sequence). DNA for the CDR3: TGTGCCACCAGCCTTTATAGCACCGGGGAGCTGTTTTTT. Its translation is CATSLYSTGELFF.

The V call is TRBV28, the J call TRBJ2-7, with 10 bases that match TRBD2. Germline-derived CDR1 and CDR2 are MDHEN and SYDVKM. The CDR3 loop spans 14 amino acids. J was trimmed by 4 bases and V by 10 bases; bases with no gene match: 10. The CDR3 DNA follows: TGTGCCAACGTTAGCGGGAGGCCCCCTTACGAGCAGTACTTC. Protein: CANVSGRPPYEQYF.